The clone carrying this TCR beta chain is a singleton in its sample. The source of the sample is a study of T cell responses to AZD1222 COVID-19 vaccine. The repertoire was sequenced with immunoSEQ multiplex PCR; TCRdb's copy has only in-frame clones and lacks some. This table holds more than 85,000 clones, roughly 89% found once. CDR1 and CDR2 from the germline V gene are GTSNPN and SVGIG (reference sequence). This CDR3 has 15 residues. The V gene end was trimmed by 3 bases and the J gene end by 2 bases; junction bases not matched to a gene: 6. This material consisted of peripheral blood, taken on day 0 of AZD1222 vaccination. The clonotype comes from an adult in good health. The chain carries TRBV30 and TRBJ2-1, with 8 bases fitting TRBD2. The CDR3, as DNA: TGTGCCTGGAGCCCGACTAGCGTTGCCTACAATGAGCAGTTCTTC. Translation gives CAWSPTSVAYNEQFF.